These T cell receptor beta chains were read from a single sample in a study of cytomegalovirus exposure and HLA in healthy donors. The protocol was immunoSEQ multiplex PCR, while the TCRdb copy is restricted to in-frame clones and leaves out a portion. The table has around 150,000 clones, 79% seen once; the top ten hold 2% to 2.5%. Sequencing was carried out using PBMCs. Receptors were obtained from a man aged 35 to 55 in good health and CMV-seronegative. The CDR3 runs from the conserved cysteine through the conserved F or W. The D gene is left open where the match is weak. The size field is filled for only some rows; it gives once, few, many or a size class.

j_call	clone_size	v_call	d_call	cdr3_nt	cdr3_aa
TRBJ2-1	-	TRBV5-1	TRBD2	TGCGCCAGCAGCTTGAGGCTAGCGGGGGTCTTGGAGCAGTTCTTC	CASSLRLAGVLEQFF
TRBJ2-2	-	TRBV5-4	TRBD2	TGTGCCAGCAGCTATGGACTAGCGGGAGGGCCCGGCACCGGGGAGCTGTTTTTT	CASSYGLAGGPGTGELFF
TRBJ2-3	once	TRBV19	-	TGTGCCAGTAGTATAGATCGTTGGAGCTCAGATACGCAGTATTTT	CASSIDRWSSDTQYF
TRBJ1-4	-	TRBV4-3	TRBD1	TGCGCCAGCAGCCAGGGACAGGTTGACCATGAAAAACTGTTTTTT	CASSQGQVDHEKLFF
TRBJ1-2	-	TRBV6-5	TRBD1	TGTGCCAGCAGTTTTCAGGGGGTGGTTGGCTACACCTTC	CASSFQGVVGYTF
TRBJ2-3	-	TRBV7-2	TRBD1	TGTGCCAGCAGCTCGGACAGGGAGACAGATACGCAGTATTTT	CASSSDRETDTQYF
TRBJ1-1	-	TRBV14	-	TGTGCCAGCAGCCAATTCCCGACAGGAGATGAAGCTTTCTTT	CASSQFPTGDEAFF
TRBJ1-1	-	TRBV15	TRBD1	TGTGCCACCAGTCCTGGGACAGTTGAAGCTTTCTTT	CATSPGTVEAFF
TRBJ1-6	few	TRBV2	-	TGTGCCAGCAGCCTGGGACAATTCGCTAATTCACCCCTCCACTTT	CASSLGQFANSPLHF
TRBJ2-6	few	TRBV5-1	-	TGCGCCAGCAGCTTGGGGGCGCGAGTAACTGGGGCCAACGTCCTGACTTTC	CASSLGARVTGANVLTF
TRBJ1-1	-	TRBV25-1	-	TGTGCCAGCAGTTCGTGGGCCAACACTGAAGCTTTCTTT	CASSSWANTEAFF
TRBJ2-1	-	TRBV28	TRBD2	TGTGCCAGCAGCACCTCTAGCGGGAGGGCGTTTCATGAGCAGTTCTTC	CASSTSSGRAFHEQFF
TRBJ2-7	few	TRBV2	-	TGTGCCAGCAGCCCCGGTGGGGAGAACGTAAAAATCAATCCGCACGAGCAGTACTTC	CASSPGGENVKINPHEQYF
TRBJ1-5	-	TRBV28	-	TGTGCCAGCAGTCCCACCTCCCGGTCGTGGCAGCCCCAGCATTTT	CASSPTSRSWQPQHF
TRBJ2-1	-	TRBV5-1	-	TGCGCCAGCAGCTTGTGGCAGGGCCCCTACAATGAGCAGTTCTTC	CASSLWQGPYNEQFF
TRBJ2-1	-	TRBV19	TRBD2	TGTGCCAGTAGGGGCGGGAGCTCCTACAATGAGCAGTTCTTC	CASRGGSSYNEQFF
TRBJ2-7	-	TRBV5-5	TRBD2	TGTGACAGCAGCCTCCCCGGGGGCGGGAGGGTGCACGAGCAGTACTTC	CDSSLPGGGRVHEQYF
TRBJ2-5	-	TRBV11-3	TRBD2	TGTGCCAGCAGCCAAGGGACTAGCGGCCAAGAGACCCAGTACTTC	CASSQGTSGQETQYF
TRBJ2-6	-	TRBV6-1	-	TGTGCCAGCAGTGGACAGGTCATATCTGGGGCCAACGTCCTGACTTTC	CASSGQVISGANVLTF
TRBJ2-3	few	TRBV5-6	TRBD2	TGTGCCAGCCGAACGGGGGGAAGTACAGATACGCAGTATTTT	CASRTGGSTDTQYF
TRBJ1-3	-	TRBV7-9	TRBD1	TGTGCCAGCACATCCCCGACAGGGGCCTCTGGAAACACCATATATTTT	CASTSPTGASGNTIYF
TRBJ1-5	-	TRBV28	-	TGTGCCAGCAGTTTACGGAGGGGATACAATCAGCCCCAGCATTTT	CASSLRRGYNQPQHF
TRBJ1-2	-	TRBV7-9	-	TGTTCCAGCAGCCCCCGGACTCATGAATATGGCTACACCTTC	CSSSPRTHEYGYTF
TRBJ2-1	-	TRBV28	TRBD2	TGTGCCAGCGCCTCTGGATATAGCGGGAGGGCCCGTAGAGAGCAGTTCTTC	CASASGYSGRARREQFF